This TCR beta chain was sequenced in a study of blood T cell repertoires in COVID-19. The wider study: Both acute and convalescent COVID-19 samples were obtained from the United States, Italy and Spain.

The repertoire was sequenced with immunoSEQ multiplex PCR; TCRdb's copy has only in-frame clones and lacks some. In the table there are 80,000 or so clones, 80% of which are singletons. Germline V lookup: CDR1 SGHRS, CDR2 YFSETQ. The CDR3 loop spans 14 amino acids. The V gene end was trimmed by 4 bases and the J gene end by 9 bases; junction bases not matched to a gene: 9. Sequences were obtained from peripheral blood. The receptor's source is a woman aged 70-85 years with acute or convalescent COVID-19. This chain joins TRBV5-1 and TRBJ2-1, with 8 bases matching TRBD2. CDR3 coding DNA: TGCGCCAGCAGCCCCTGGCCGGGGGGGGGTGAGCAGTTCTTC. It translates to CASSPWPGGGEQFF.